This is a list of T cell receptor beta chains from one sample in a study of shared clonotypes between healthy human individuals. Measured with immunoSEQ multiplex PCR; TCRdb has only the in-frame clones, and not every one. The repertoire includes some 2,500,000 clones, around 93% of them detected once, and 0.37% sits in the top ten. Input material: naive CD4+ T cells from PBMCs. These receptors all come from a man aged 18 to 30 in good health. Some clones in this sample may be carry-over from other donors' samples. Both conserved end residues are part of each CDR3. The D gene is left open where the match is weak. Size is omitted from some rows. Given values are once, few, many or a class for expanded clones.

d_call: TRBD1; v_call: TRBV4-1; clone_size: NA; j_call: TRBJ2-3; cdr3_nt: TGCGCCAGCAGCCAACTAGACAGGGGAGGCACAGATACGCAGTATTTT; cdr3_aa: CASSQLDRGGTDTQYF
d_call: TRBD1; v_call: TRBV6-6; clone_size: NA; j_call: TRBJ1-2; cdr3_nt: TGTGCCAGCAGTTATCGGGACAGACCCTATGGCTACACCTTC; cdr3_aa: CASSYRDRPYGYTF
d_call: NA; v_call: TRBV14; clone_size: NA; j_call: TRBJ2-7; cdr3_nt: TGTGCCAGCAGCCGAACAGTCTACGAGCAGTACTTC; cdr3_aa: CASSRTVYEQYF
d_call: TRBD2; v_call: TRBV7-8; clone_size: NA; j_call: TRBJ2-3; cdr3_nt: TGTGCCAGCAGCCCGGGACTAGCGGGAGGGCCGAGAGATACGCAGTATTTT; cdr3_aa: CASSPGLAGGPRDTQYF
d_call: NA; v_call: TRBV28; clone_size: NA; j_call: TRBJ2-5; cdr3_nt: TGTGCCAGCAGTTTATGGCATCGGGCGGGGAAAGAGACCCAGTACTTC; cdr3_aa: CASSLWHRAGKETQYF
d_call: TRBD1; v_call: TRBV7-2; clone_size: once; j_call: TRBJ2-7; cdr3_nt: TGTGCCAGCAGCCGGGGACAGGGGGGTTACGAGCAGTACTTC; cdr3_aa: CASSRGQGGYEQYF
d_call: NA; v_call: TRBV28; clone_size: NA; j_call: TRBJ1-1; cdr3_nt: TGTGCCAGCAGGTCCCCTCGACGGGGAAACACTGAAGCTTTCTTT; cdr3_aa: CASRSPRRGNTEAFF
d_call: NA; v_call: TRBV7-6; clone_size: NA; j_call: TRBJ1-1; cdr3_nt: TGTGCCAGCAGCTTCCGGGAGAACACTGAAGCTTTCTTT; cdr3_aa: CASSFRENTEAFF
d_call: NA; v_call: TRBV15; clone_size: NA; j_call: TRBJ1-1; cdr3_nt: TGTGCCACCAGCAGAGATCTGGAGGGGGGCACTGAAGCTTTCTTT; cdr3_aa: CATSRDLEGGTEAFF
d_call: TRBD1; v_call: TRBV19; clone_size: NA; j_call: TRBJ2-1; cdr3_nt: TGTGCCAGTAGTATAATGGGACAGGGTTGGTGGGAAGGCTACAATGAGCAGTTCTTC; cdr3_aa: CASSIMGQGWWEGYNEQFF
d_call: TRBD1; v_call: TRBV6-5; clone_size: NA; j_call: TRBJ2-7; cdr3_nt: TGTGCCAGCAGTTCTCCGGCAGGGGGCTCCTACGAGCAGTACTTC; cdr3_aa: CASSSPAGGSYEQYF
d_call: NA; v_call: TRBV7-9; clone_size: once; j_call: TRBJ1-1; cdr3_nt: TGTGCCAGCAGCTTAGCGGGGGGCGGGAACACTGAAGCTTTCTTT; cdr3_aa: CASSLAGGGNTEAFF
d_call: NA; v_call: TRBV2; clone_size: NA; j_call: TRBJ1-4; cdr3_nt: TGTGCCTCCCGCCGGGGTGGGGAAAAACTGTTTTTT; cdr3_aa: CASRRGGEKLFF
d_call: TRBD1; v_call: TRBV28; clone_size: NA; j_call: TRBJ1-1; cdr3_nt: TGTGCCAGCGGCTTACAGGGGATTCGTGGCACTGAAGCTTTCTTT; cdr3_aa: CASGLQGIRGTEAFF
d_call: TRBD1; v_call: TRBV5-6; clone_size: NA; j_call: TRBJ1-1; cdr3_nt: TGTGCCAGCAGCTGGGACAGTTACACTGAAGCTTTCTTT; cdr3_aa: CASSWDSYTEAFF
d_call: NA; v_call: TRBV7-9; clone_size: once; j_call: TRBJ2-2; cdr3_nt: TGTGCCAGCAGCTTAGGATCACAGGCAAGCACCGGGGAGCTGTTTTTT; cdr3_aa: CASSLGSQASTGELFF
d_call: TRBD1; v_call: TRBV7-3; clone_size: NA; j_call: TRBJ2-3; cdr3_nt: TGTGCCAGCAGCTTAGGTCAGGGGGCTGATACGCAGTATTTT; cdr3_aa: CASSLGQGADTQYF
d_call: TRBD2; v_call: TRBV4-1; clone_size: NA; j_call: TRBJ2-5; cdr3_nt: TGCGCCAGCAGCCGAACGGGGGGACTAGCGGGAGAAGAGACCCAGTACTTC; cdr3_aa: CASSRTGGLAGEETQYF
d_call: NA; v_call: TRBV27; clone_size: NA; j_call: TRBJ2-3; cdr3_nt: TGTGCCAGCAGTTTAAAGGGGGAGGTGGATACGCAGTATTTT; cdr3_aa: CASSLKGEVDTQYF
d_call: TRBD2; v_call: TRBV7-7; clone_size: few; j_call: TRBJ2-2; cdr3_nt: TGTGCCAGCAGCTTAGGCGGGAGGGCCACCGGGGAGCTGTTTTTT; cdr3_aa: CASSLGGRATGELFF
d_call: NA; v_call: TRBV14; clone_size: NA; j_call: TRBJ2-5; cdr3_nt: TGTGCCAGCAGCTTCGGACAGAAAGAGACCCAGTACTTC; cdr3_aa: CASSFGQKETQYF
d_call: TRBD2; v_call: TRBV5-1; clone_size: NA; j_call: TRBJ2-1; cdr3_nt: TGCGCCAGCAGCTTGAGGACTAGCGGGAGCTACTACAATGAGCAGTTCTTC; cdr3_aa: CASSLRTSGSYYNEQFF
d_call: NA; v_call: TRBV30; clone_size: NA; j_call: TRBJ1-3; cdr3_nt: TGTGCCTGGGCGGGGGAGGACACCATATATTTT; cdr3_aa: CAWAGEDTIYF
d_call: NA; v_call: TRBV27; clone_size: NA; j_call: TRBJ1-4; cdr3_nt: TGTGCCAGCAGGAACGGGCAGGGGAGGGGTGAAAAACTGTTTTTT; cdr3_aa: CASRNGQGRGEKLFF
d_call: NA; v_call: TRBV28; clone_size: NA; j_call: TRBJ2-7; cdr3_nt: TGTGCCAGCAGTCGAAGAAAGGGGGGCTCCTACGAGCAGTACTTC; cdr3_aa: CASSRRKGGSYEQYF
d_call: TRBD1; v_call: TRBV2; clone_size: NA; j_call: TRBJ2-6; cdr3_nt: TGTGCCAGCAGTGTTTTTAATGACAGGGGATCTGGGGCCAACGTCCTGACTTTC; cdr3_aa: CASSVFNDRGSGANVLTF
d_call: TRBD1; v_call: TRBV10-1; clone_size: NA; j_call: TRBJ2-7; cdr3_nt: TGCGCCAGCAGTAACAGGGGCCTCTACGAGCAGTACTTC; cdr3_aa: CASSNRGLYEQYF
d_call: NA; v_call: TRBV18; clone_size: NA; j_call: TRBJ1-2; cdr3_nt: TGTGCCAGCTCACCACCTAATGGGAACTATGGCTACACCTTC; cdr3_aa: CASSPPNGNYGYTF